This T cell receptor beta chain was documented in a study of cytomegalovirus exposure and HLA in healthy donors. Study observations and caveats: In terms of immune exposure information, only CMV serostatus was available. The authors judged a highly shared variant cluster likely a sequencing artifact.

Primers for the PCR totalled 60 Vbeta and 13 Jbeta. The assay was immunoSEQ multiplex PCR, and TCRdb's table has in-frame clones only and misses some. The data hold some 120,000 clones, with nearly 75% observed a single time. Points on this clone: The antigen is unknown.

This TCR came from a man in his thirties or forties in good health and CMV-seropositive. The sequenced material came from PBMCs.

DNA of the CDR3: TGTGCCTGGGGTGACTTTTCCTACGAGCAGTACTTC. The encoded protein is CAWGDFSYEQYF. This chain links TRBV30 with TRBJ2-7; D unclear. Deletions cut 5 bases from V and 1 base from J, with 9 bases between. Looked up from germline, CDR1 is GTSNPN and CDR2 is SVGIG (reference sequence). The CDR3 covers 12 residues.